Listed below are T cell receptor beta chains from one sample, sequenced in a study of blood T cell repertoires in COVID-19. This table comes from immunoSEQ multiplex PCR, and its TCRdb copy is limited to in-frame clones, with some not included. Of 140,000 or so clones listed, 80% are singletons. Sequenced: peripheral blood. These receptors originate from a woman in her fifties or sixties with acute or convalescent COVID-19. Each CDR3 is given with its conserved first and last residue. A D gene is named only where the DNA matches it firmly. Clone sizes are given selectively: once, few, many, or a class where the clone is expanded.

size,V,D,J,CDR3,DNA
.,TRBV5-5,.,TRBJ1-5,CASSYTDSNQPQHF,TGTGCCAGCAGCTACACCGATAGCAATCAGCCCCAGCATTTT
.,TRBV7-9,.,TRBJ1-5,CASSAQGQPQHF,TGTGCCAGCAGCGCACAGGGACAGCCCCAGCATTTT
.,TRBV7-2,TRBD1,TRBJ1-2,CASSLAGQGAAGYTF,TGTGCCAGCAGCTTAGCGGGCCAGGGGGCTGCTGGCTACACCTTC
many,TRBV19,.,TRBJ1-5,CASSIRRTQKVQPQHF,TGTGCCAGTAGTATTAGAAGGACTCAGAAGGTTCAGCCCCAGCATTTT
once,TRBV9,TRBD1,TRBJ2-2,CASSVRGSAGELFF,TGTGCCAGCAGCGTCAGGGGGTCGGCCGGGGAGCTGTTTTTT
.,TRBV9,TRBD1,TRBJ2-7,CASSAGIPGTGGGEQYF,TGTGCCAGCAGCGCCGGAATCCCCGGGACAGGGGGCGGGGAGCAGTACTTC
.,TRBV30,.,TRBJ1-5,CAWSVQGNQPQHF,TGTGCCTGGAGCGTTCAGGGTAATCAGCCCCAGCATTTT
.,TRBV3-1/TRBV3-2,.,TRBJ2-5,CASSLSRETQYF,TGTGCCAGCAGTTTATCGAGAGAGACCCAGTACTTC
.,TRBV28,.,TRBJ2-1,CASSLTSFEQFF,TGTGCCAGCAGTTTAACTAGTTTTGAGCAGTTCTTC
few,TRBV9,.,TRBJ1-2,CASSVGGEGLIGYTF,TGTGCCAGCAGCGTAGGAGGCGAGGGATTGATAGGCTACACCTTC
.,TRBV21-1,.,TRBJ2-7,CAIDRGIQEGCDEQYF,TGTGCCATTGACAGGGGGATACAAGAAGGATGCGACGAGCAGTACTTC
few,TRBV14,TRBD1,TRBJ1-2,CASSHGGQLYGYTF,TGTGCCAGCAGCCACGGGGGACAGCTCTATGGCTACACCTTC
.,TRBV27,TRBD1,TRBJ2-2,CATRTGQYTGELFF,TGTGCCACCCGGACAGGACAGTACACCGGGGAGCTGTTTTTT
.,TRBV28,.,TRBJ1-1,CASSSVEGRGTEAFF,TGTGCCAGCAGTTCTGTAGAGGGGAGGGGGACTGAAGCTTTCTTT
.,TRBV5-1,.,TRBJ2-2,CASSFPPSGENTGELFF,TGCGCCAGCAGCTTTCCCCCTTCGGGGGAGAACACCGGGGAGCTGTTTTTT
.,TRBV7-6,TRBD1,TRBJ1-3,CASSPGQGGNTIYF,TGTGCCAGCAGCCCGGGACAGGGAGGAAACACCATATATTTT
.,TRBV6-2/TRBV6-3,TRBD1,TRBJ1-2,CASSSTWTGHGYTF,TGTGCCAGCAGTTCTACCTGGACAGGGCACGGCTACACCTTC
.,TRBV3-1/TRBV3-2,TRBD2,TRBJ2-7,CASSQVTSGGETYEQYF,TGTGCCAGCAGCCAAGTTACTAGCGGGGGAGAAACCTACGAGCAGTACTTC
few,TRBV9,.,TRBJ2-1,CASSAPAGFDTEQFF,TGTGCCAGCAGCGCACCGGCAGGGTTTGATACTGAGCAGTTCTTC
once,TRBV28,.,TRBJ1-3,CASRSLSGAGNTIYF,TGTGCCAGCAGGTCCCTGTCAGGGGCTGGAAACACCATATATTTT
.,TRBV12-3/TRBV12-4,.,TRBJ1-1,CASRTNRDTEAFF,TGTGCCAGCAGGACAAACAGGGACACTGAAGCTTTCTTT
.,TRBV11-2,.,TRBJ1-3,CASSPRGGAGNTIYF,TGTGCCAGCAGCCCGCGGGGGGGCGCCGGAAACACCATATATTTT
.,TRBV4-2,.,TRBJ2-7,CASSLSESRDNYEQYF,TGTGCCAGCAGCCTCTCGGAGTCCAGGGACAACTACGAGCAGTACTTC
.,TRBV5-4,TRBD1,TRBJ1-1,CASSLNRGDTEAFF,TGTGCCAGCAGCTTGAACAGGGGAGACACTGAAGCTTTCTTT
.,TRBV24-1,.,TRBJ2-1,CATSDFQTRNEQFF,TGTGCCACCAGTGATTTTCAAACGCGTAATGAGCAGTTCTTC
.,TRBV6-5,.,TRBJ1-1,CASRIGQVGTEAFF,TGTGCCAGCAGGATCGGACAAGTGGGCACTGAAGCTTTCTTT
.,TRBV11-3,.,TRBJ2-5,CASSQNGGRAETQYF,TGTGCCAGCAGCCAAAACGGGGGGCGCGCGGAGACCCAGTACTTC
.,TRBV4-2,.,TRBJ1-3,CASSQLRDTQSGNTIYF,TGTGCCAGCAGCCAACTCCGGGACACTCAATCTGGAAACACCATATATTTT
.,TRBV10-3,.,TRBJ1-1,CAISERGNTEAFF,TGTGCCATCAGTGAGAGAGGGAACACTGAAGCTTTCTTT
.,TRBV7-3,.,TRBJ2-7,CASSPTGGYEQYF,TGTGCCAGCAGCCCAACCGGGGGCTACGAGCAGTACTTC
.,TRBV12-5,.,TRBJ1-1,CASGASLGGNTEAFF,TGTGCTAGTGGTGCCTCCCTAGGGGGGAACACTGAAGCTTTCTTT
.,TRBV4-2,TRBD1,TRBJ1-5,CASSQTQGQGNSNQPQHF,TGTGCCAGCAGCCAGACCCAGGGACAGGGGAATAGCAATCAGCCCCAGCATTTT
.,TRBV9,TRBD1,TRBJ2-4,CASAGQGALGNIQYF,TGTGCCAGCGCAGGACAGGGGGCGCTTGGAAACATTCAGTACTTC
.,TRBV7-2,.,TRBJ2-3,CASSPQGRGITDTQYF,TGTGCCAGCAGCCCCCAGGGGCGGGGGATAACAGATACGCAGTATTTT
.,TRBV6-5,.,TRBJ1-2,CASSYQGNYGYTF,TGTGCCAGCAGTTACCAGGGGAACTATGGCTACACCTTC
.,TRBV7-9,TRBD1,TRBJ1-2,CASTPGQGYGYTF,TGTGCCAGCACCCCGGGACAGGGATATGGCTACACCTTC
many,TRBV7-8,TRBD1,TRBJ2-7,CASSQGDRVREQYF,TGTGCCAGCAGCCAAGGGGACAGGGTCAGGGAGCAGTACTTC
.,TRBV2,TRBD2,TRBJ2-7,CASRPGLVGYEQYF,TGTGCCAGCAGGCCGGGACTAGTAGGATACGAGCAGTACTTC
few,TRBV4-2,TRBD2,TRBJ2-5,CASSQDAGAGQQETQYF,TGTGCCAGCAGCCAAGACGCGGGAGCGGGGCAGCAAGAGACCCAGTACTTC
.,TRBV5-1,.,TRBJ1-2,CASSFSSYGYTF,TGCGCCAGCAGCTTCTCGTCTTATGGCTACACCTTC
.,TRBV5-1,TRBD1,TRBJ2-7,CASSLVRDRGYYEQYF,TGCGCCAGCAGCTTGGTCCGGGACAGGGGATACTACGAGCAGTACTTC
.,TRBV19,.,TRBJ2-3,CASSIDRGTDTQYF,TGTGCCAGTAGTATAGACAGGGGCACAGATACGCAGTATTTT
.,TRBV5-6,TRBD2,TRBJ2-5,CASSLTSGGQETQYF,TGTGCCAGCAGCTTGACTAGCGGGGGCCAAGAGACCCAGTACTTC
.,TRBV18,.,TRBJ1-2,CASSPEEGGYTF,TGTGCCAGCTCACCAGAGGAGGGAGGCTACACCTTC
.,TRBV6-2/TRBV6-3,.,TRBJ1-1,CASSYFQQTAHTEAFF,TGTGCCAGCAGTTACTTCCAGCAGACAGCCCACACTGAAGCTTTCTTT
.,TRBV30,TRBD1,TRBJ1-2,CAWSTGGVPGYTF,TGTGCCTGGAGTACAGGGGGCGTCCCTGGCTACACCTTC